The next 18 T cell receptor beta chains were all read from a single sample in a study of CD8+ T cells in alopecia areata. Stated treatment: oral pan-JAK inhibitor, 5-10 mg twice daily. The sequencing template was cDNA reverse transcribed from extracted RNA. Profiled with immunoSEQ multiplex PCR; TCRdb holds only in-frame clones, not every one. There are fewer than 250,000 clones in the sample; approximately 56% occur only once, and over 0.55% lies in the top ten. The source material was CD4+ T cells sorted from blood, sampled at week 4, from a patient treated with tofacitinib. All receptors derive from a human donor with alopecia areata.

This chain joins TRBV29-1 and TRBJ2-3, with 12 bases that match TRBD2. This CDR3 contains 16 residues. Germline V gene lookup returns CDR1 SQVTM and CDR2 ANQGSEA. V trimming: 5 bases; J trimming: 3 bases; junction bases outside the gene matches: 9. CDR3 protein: CSVQLGTSGSTDTQYF. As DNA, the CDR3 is TGCAGCGTTCAACTTGGGACTAGCGGGTCAACAGATACGCAGTATTTT.

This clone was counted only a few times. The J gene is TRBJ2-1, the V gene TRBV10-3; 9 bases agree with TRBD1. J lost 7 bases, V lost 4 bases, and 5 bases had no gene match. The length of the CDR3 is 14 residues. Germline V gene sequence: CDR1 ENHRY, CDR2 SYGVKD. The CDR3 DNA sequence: TGTGCCATCAGTGCGGGACAGGGTGTAAATGAGCAGTTCTTC. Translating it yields CAISAGQGVNEQFF.

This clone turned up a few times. CDR3 DNA: TGTGCCAGCAGCTTGGCGGGACTAGCGGGACTCCCTGCGCTGTTTTTT. The encoded protein is CASSLAGLAGLPALFF. This sequence joins TRBV5-6 and TRBJ2-2; the match to TRBD2 covers 13 bases. Per germline, CDR1 SGHDT and CDR2 YYEEEE. With V trimmed by 0 bases and J by 13 bases, 9 bases remained unmatched. This CDR3 has 16 amino acids.

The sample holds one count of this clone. The DNA for the CDR3 is TGTGCCAGCAGCCACCGTGGACAGGGATTGGATGAGCAGTTCTTC. This gives the protein CASSHRGQGLDEQFF. The rearrangement uses TRBV5-6 and TRBJ2-1; TRBD1 matches at 8 bases. CDR1 and CDR2 from the germline V gene are SGHDT and YYEEEE. Trimming took 4 bases from V and 8 from J; bases not matched to a gene: 11. The CDR3 is made up of 15 amino acids.

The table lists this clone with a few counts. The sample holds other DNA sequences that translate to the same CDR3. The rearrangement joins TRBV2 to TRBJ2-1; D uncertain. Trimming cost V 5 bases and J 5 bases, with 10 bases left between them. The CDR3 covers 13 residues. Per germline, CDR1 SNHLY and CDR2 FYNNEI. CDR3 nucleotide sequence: TGTGCCAGCAGTCTTCGCCGGGACAATGAGCAGTTCTTC. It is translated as CASSLRRDNEQFF.

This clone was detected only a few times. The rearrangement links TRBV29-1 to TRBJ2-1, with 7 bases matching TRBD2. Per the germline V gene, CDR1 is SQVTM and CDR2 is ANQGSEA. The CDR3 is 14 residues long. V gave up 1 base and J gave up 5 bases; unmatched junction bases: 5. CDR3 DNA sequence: TGCAGCGTTGAAGGGCTAGCGGCGAACAATGAGCAGTTCTTC. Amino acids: CSVEGLAANNEQFF.

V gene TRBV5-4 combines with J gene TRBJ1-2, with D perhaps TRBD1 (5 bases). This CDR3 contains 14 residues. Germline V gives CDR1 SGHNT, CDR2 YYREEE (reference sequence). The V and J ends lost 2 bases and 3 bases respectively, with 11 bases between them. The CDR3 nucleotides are TGTGCCAGCAGCTTCCAGGGAACACACTATGGCTACACCTTC. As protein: CASSFQGTHYGYTF.

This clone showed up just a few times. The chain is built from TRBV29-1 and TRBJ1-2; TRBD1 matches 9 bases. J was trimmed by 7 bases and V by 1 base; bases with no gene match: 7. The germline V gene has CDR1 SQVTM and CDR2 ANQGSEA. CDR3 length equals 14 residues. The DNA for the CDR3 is TGCAGCGTTGAAGGGACAGGGGCCTCAAGTGGCTACACCTTC. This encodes CSVEGTGASSGYTF.

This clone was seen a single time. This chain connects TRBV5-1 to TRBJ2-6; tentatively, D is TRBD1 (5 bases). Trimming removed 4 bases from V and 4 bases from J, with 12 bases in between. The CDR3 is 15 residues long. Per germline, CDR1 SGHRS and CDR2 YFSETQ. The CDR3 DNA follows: TGCGCCAGCAGCGCAGGGTCGCGGGGGGCCAACGTCCTGACTTTC. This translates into CASSAGSRGANVLTF.

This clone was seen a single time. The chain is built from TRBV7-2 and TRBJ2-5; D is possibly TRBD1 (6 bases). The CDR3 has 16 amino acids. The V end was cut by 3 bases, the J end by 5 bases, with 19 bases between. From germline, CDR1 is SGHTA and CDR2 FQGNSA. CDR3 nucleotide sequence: TGTGCCAGCAGCTTGTGGGGGCAGGGGCGTGTGGAGACCCAGTACTTC. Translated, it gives CASSLWGQGRVETQYF.

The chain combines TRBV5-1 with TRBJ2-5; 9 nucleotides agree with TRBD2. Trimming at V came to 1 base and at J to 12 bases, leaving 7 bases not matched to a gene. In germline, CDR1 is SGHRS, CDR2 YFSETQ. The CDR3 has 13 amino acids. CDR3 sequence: CASSLNLAGEKYF. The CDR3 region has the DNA TGCGCCAGCAGCTTGAATTTAGCGGGAGAGAAGTACTTC.

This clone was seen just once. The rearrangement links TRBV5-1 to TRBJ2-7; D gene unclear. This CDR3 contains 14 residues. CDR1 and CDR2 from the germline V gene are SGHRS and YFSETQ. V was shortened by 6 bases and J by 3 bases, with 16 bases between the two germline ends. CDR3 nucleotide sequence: TGCGCCAGCACCCCGGACGTCCTCCTCTACGAGCAGTACTTC. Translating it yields CASTPDVLLYEQYF.

CDR3 bases: TGTGCCAGCAGTGTCGGGAGGGCTCCCACAGATACGCAGTATTTT. It encodes CASSVGRAPTDTQYF. This sequence joins TRBV2 and TRBJ2-3, with 8 bases identical to TRBD2. This CDR3 region has 15 residues. V lost 4 bases and J lost 2; bases outside the gene matches: 5. Germline V gene lookup returns CDR1 SNHLY and CDR2 FYNNEI.

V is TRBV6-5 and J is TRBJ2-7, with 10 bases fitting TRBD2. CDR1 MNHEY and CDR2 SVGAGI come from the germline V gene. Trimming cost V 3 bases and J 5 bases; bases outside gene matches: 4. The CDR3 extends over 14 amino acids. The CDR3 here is CASSYSGRINEQYF. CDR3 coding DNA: TGTGCCAGCAGTTATAGCGGGAGGATCAACGAGCAGTACTTC.

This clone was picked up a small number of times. This CDR3 is CASQKVSAPYGYTF. The CDR3 nucleotides are TGTGCCAGCCAAAAGGTGTCAGCGCCTTATGGCTACACCTTC. This chain links TRBV6-5 with TRBJ1-2; no clear D gene. Looked up from germline, CDR1 is MNHEY and CDR2 is SVGAGI. Trimming cost V 8 bases and J 5 bases, with 18 bases left between them. The CDR3 runs 14 residues.

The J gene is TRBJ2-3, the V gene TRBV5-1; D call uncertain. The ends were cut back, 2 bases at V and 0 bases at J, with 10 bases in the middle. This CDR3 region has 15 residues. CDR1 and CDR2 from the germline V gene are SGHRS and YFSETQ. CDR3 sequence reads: CASSFVGDSTDTQYF. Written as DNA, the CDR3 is TGCGCCAGCAGCTTCGTCGGCGATAGCACAGATACGCAGTATTTT. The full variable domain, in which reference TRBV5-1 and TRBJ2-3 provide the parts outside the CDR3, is KAGVTQTPRYLIKTRGQQVTLSCSPISGHRSVSWYQQTPGQGLQFLFEYFSETQRNKGNFPGRFSGRQFSNSRSEMNVSTLELGDSALYLCASSFVGDSTDTQYFGPGTRLTVL.

The CDR3 DNA is TGTGCCTGGAGTGAAGCGGGTAAGGATAAGCAGTTCTTC. This codes for CAWSEAGKDKQFF. The chain couples TRBV30 to TRBJ2-1; possibly TRBD2 for D (6 bases). CDR3 size: 13 residues. CDR1 is GTSNPN, CDR2 SVGIG, per germline (reference sequence). V was shortened by 1 base and J by 11 bases, with 15 bases between the two germline ends.

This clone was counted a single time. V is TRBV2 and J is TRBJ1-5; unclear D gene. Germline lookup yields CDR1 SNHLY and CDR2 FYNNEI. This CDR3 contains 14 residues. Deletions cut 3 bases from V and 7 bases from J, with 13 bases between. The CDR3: CASSETVRGQPQHF. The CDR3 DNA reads TGTGCCAGCAGTGAGACCGTGCGGGGACAGCCCCAGCATTTT.